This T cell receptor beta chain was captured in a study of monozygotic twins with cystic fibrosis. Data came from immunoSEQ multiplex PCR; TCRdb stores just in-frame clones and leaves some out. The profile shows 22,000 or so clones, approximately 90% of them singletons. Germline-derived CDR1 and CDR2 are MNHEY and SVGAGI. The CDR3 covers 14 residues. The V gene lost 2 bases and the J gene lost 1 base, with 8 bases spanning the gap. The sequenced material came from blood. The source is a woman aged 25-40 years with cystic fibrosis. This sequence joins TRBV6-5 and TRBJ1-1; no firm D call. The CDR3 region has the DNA TGTGCCAGCAGTTACGCGGAGGGGAACACTGAAGCTTTCTTT. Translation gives CASSYAEGNTEAFF.